One and the same sample provided the 14 T cell receptor beta chains below, sequenced in a study of cytomegalovirus exposure and HLA in healthy donors. The PCR made use of 60 Vbeta and 13 Jbeta primers. TCRdb's table, derived via immunoSEQ multiplex PCR, lists solely in-frame clones and lacks some. The sample consists of 180,000 or so clones, approximately 81% of them appearing once. Sequenced material: PBMCs. The receptors were sampled from a woman aged 18-29 years in good health and CMV-seronegative.

Notes on this clone: Other DNA variants within this sample encode the same CDR3. The chain couples TRBV5-1 to TRBJ1-1, with 8 nucleotides matching TRBD1. Germline CDR1 is SGHRS and CDR2 is YFSETQ. With V trimmed by 0 bases and J by 3 bases, 7 bases remained unmatched. CDR3 length: 16 amino acids. The CDR3 here is CASSLDRGLGYTEAFF. In DNA form, the CDR3 reads TGCGCCAGCAGCTTGGACAGGGGGTTAGGGTACACTGAAGCTTTCTTT.

This chain connects TRBV27 to TRBJ2-7, with 11 bases lining up with TRBD2. This CDR3 contains 15 residues. CDR1 and CDR2 (germline): MNHEY, SMNVEV (reference sequence). Trimming removed 5 bases from V and 4 bases from J; junction bases left unmatched: 7. The CDR3 DNA is TGTGCCAGCAGTCGCATAACTAGCGGGAGTTACGAGCAGTACTTC. Residues: CASSRITSGSYEQYF.

CDR3: CASSSSWHEQFF. The CDR3 coding sequence is TGTGCCAGCAGTTCTAGCTGGCATGAGCAGTTCTTC. This chain links TRBV27 with TRBJ2-1, with D perhaps TRBD2 (5 bases). The germline gives CDR1 MNHEY, CDR2 SMNVEV (reference sequence). CDR3 length equals 12 residues. V shed 4 bases and J shed 8 bases, with 9 bases lying between them.

V is TRBV4-2 and J is TRBJ1-5; D remains ambiguous. CDR3 length: 18 residues. Germline lookup yields CDR1 LGHNA and CDR2 YNFKEQ. V was pared by 3 bases and J by 5 bases, with 23 bases between. CDR3 DNA: TGTGCCAGCAGCCACAGAGGGTTGGCCCCAGATCCCCATCAGCCCCAGCATTTT. It is translated as CASSHRGLAPDPHQPQHF.

This rearrangement joins TRBV20-1 to TRBJ1-1, with D hard to call. Germline assignment: CDR1 DFQATT and CDR2 SNEGSKA (reference sequence). The CDR3 has 11 residues. V gave up 1 base and J gave up 8 bases, with 8 bases separating them. In nucleotides, the CDR3 is TGCAGTGCTAGAGGTGTCAGAGAAGCTTTCTTT. Translation gives CSARGVREAFF.

The J gene is TRBJ1-1, the V gene TRBV18; tentatively, D is TRBD1 (6 bases). Germline CDR1 is KGHSH and CDR2 is LQKENI. The CDR3 is 16 amino acids. The ends were cut back, 1 base at V and 1 base at J, with 13 bases in the middle. CDR3 sequence reads: CASSPLQGRWNTEAFF. CDR3 coding DNA: TGTGCCAGCTCACCACTGCAGGGGCGGTGGAACACTGAAGCTTTCTTT.

The V gene is TRBV15, the J gene TRBJ2-2; a possible D gene is TRBD1 (6 bases). Germline lookup yields CDR1 LNHNV and CDR2 YYDKDF (reference sequence). The CDR3 extends over 19 amino acids. The V and J ends lost 8 bases and 3 bases respectively, with 28 bases between them. The CDR3 spells CATHPGSPGRGPHTGELFF. The CDR3 bases are TGTGCCACCCACCCAGGGTCCCCGGGCAGGGGCCCTCACACCGGGGAGCTGTTTTTT.

The chain has TRBV18 and TRBJ1-1; weak D call: TRBD1 (6 bases). Germline V gives CDR1 KGHSH, CDR2 LQKENI. Trimming took off 3 bases at V and 1 base at J, with 9 bases between the two ends. The CDR3 length is 14 residues. CDR3 in DNA: TGTGCCAGCTCACCCACAGGGTGGAACACTGAAGCTTTCTTT. This encodes CASSPTGWNTEAFF.

The rearrangement uses TRBV7-9 and TRBJ1-2; 9 nucleotides match TRBD1. After removal of 5 bases from V and 7 bases from J, the junction contained 11 bases not matched to a gene. The germline gives CDR1 SEHNR, CDR2 FQNEAQ (reference sequence). The CDR3 sequence is 15 residues long. CDR3 sequence (DNA): TGTGCCAGCAGCCCACTAAATACAGGGGGCCGTGGCTACACCTTC. Amino acid sequence: CASSPLNTGGRGYTF.

The CDR3 is CASSDGPGMGYTF. The CDR3 DNA reads as TGTGCCAGCAGTGACGGGCCGGGAATGGGCTACACCTTC. The chain links TRBV2 to TRBJ1-2; D ambiguous. Looked up from germline, CDR1 is SNHLY and CDR2 is FYNNEI. The CDR3 totals 13 residues. Trimming pared 3 bases from V and 8 bases from J, leaving 13 bases between.

The V call is TRBV7-6, the J call TRBJ2-3; D may be TRBD2 (6 bases). Deletions cut 1 base from V and 2 bases from J, with 13 bases between. The CDR3 consists of 16 residues. The V gene's germline CDR1 is SGHVS and CDR2 FNYEAQ. The CDR3 spells CASSLEVAEATDTQYF. The CDR3 DNA reads as TGTGCCAGCAGCTTAGAGGTAGCGGAAGCCACAGATACGCAGTATTTT.

The chain carries TRBV9 and TRBJ2-1, with unresolved D. CDR1 and CDR2 (germline): SGDLS, YYNGEE. The CDR3 has 14 amino acids. V dropped 4 bases and J dropped 0 bases, with 8 bases sitting between them. This CDR3 is CASSPLFSYNEQFF. The CDR3 nucleotides read TGTGCCAGCAGCCCCCTTTTCTCCTACAATGAGCAGTTCTTC. Filled out from reference TRBV9 and TRBJ2-1, the complete variable domain reads DSGVTQTPKHLITATGQRVTLRCSPRSGDLSVYWYQQSLDQGLQFLIQYYNGEERAKGNILERFSAQQFPDLHSELNLSSLELGDSALYFCASSPLFSYNEQFFGPGTRLTVL.

The genes are TRBV11-3 and TRBJ1-1, with TRBD1 matching over 7 bases. CDR1 SGHNT and CDR2 YENEEA come from the germline V gene. V lost 1 base, J lost 4 bases, and 0 bases stayed unmatched. The CDR3 contains 13 residues. Here the CDR3 DNA reads TGTGCCAGCAGCTTAGCAGGGGGCACTGAAGCTTTCTTT. It codes for CASSLAGGTEAFF.

V usage is TRBV27 and J usage is TRBJ2-1, with a weak D call TRBD1 (6 bases). The CDR3 runs 18 residues. The germline V gene encodes CDR1 MNHEY and CDR2 SMNVEV (reference sequence). Trimming took off 0 bases at V and 4 bases at J, with 19 bases between the two ends. In nucleotides, the CDR3 is TGTGCCAGCAGTTTATCGAACAGAGCCTCTAGGGGGTACAATGAGCAGTTCTTC. Translated, it gives CASSLSNRASRGYNEQFF.